This TCR beta chain was captured by sequencing in a study of cytomegalovirus exposure and HLA in healthy donors. Study-level points and caveats: In an earlier analysis, productive rearrangement rates for most beta V segments clustered near 87% or 30%.

The PCR employed 60 Vbeta primers together with 13 Jbeta primers. Sequencing was performed with immunoSEQ multiplex PCR; in TCRdb, only in-frame clones are kept and a portion is missing. The sample consists of about 140,000 clones, 75% to 90% of them appearing once. Each donor was healthy, and each was a bone marrow donor. In regard to this clone: Its antigen is not identified.

The receptor was derived from a female donor in good health and CMV-seronegative. Sequenced sample: PBMCs.

CDR3 loop: CASSVGGVGGNEQFF. The CDR3 DNA reads as TGTGCCAGCAGCGTAGGAGGAGTGGGAGGCAATGAGCAGTTCTTC. V usage is TRBV9 and J usage is TRBJ2-1; possibly TRBD2 for D (6 bases). The CDR3 has 15 amino acids. Germline V lookup: CDR1 SGDLS, CDR2 YYNGEE. Trimming shortened V by 0 bases and J by 6 bases, and 13 bases separated the two germline ends.